The T cell receptor beta chain under discussion was sequenced for a study of beta chain features in type 1 diabetes. Study-wide results and limits: When VDJ junctions were examined, type 1 diabetes patients showed fewer insertions and more deletions. Researchers reported that naive, central memory and Treg TCRB repertoires appeared more similar in patients than in healthy donors.

A note on this clone: Its cognate antigen is unknown.

CD45RO/CCR7/CD25/CD127/CD95/CD27 staining was used to isolate CD4+ naive, central memory, regulatory and stem cell-like memory cells by sorting. Expressed TCRB transcripts were sequenced because the entire RNA isolate underwent reverse transcription. Libraries were prepared by immunoSEQ multiplex PCR; TCRdb keeps only in-frame clonotypes and omits some of them. Of roughly 610,000 clones listed, about 14% were seen once; the top ten hold about 0.097%. Sequencing was carried out using naive CD4+ T cells from blood. The source of this sequence is a man between 18 and 29 years old in good health.

The CDR3 here is CASTPGNFYGYTF. In DNA form, the CDR3 reads TGTGCCAGCACGCCAGGAAACTTCTATGGCTACACCTTC. J is TRBJ1-2 and V is TRBV28, with D uncertain. CDR3 length: 13 residues. CDR1 MDHEN and CDR2 SYDVKM come from the germline V gene. V was cut by 7 bases and J by 4 bases, with 13 bases left in between.